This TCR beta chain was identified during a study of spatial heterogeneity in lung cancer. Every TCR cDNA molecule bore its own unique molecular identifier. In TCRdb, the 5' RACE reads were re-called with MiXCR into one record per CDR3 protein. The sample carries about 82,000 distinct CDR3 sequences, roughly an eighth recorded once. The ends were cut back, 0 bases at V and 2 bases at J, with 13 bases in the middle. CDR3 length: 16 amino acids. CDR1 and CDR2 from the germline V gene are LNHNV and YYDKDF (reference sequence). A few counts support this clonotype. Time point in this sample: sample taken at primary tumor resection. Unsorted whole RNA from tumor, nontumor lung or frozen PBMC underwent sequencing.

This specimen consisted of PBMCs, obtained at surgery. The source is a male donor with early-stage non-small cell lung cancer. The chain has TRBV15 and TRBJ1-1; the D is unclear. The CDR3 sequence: CATSRDLGGLNTEAFF. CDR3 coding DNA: TGTGCCACCAGCAGAGATCTCGGAGGGTTAAACACTGAAGCTTTCTTT.